These 27 T cell receptor beta chains were sequenced from one sample in a study of blood T cell repertoires in COVID-19. Clones were sequenced by immunoSEQ multiplex PCR, and TCRdb holds only the in-frame ones, with some missing. Among 300,000 to 400,000 clones listed, 85% to 90% were seen once. The sequencing sample was made of peripheral blood. The receptors were gathered from a woman aged 25-40 years with COVID-19, enrolled during active disease.

This chain uses TRBV27 with TRBJ2-1; 7 bases map to TRBD2. This CDR3 region has 15 residues. The J segment lost 8 bases and the V segment lost 8 bases, leaving 15 bases of the junction unmatched. The V gene's germline CDR1 is MNHEY and CDR2 SMNVEV (reference sequence). The CDR3 here is CASPWEGLPSDEQFF. The CDR3 coding sequence is TGTGCCAGCCCTTGGGAGGGACTCCCCTCCGATGAGCAGTTCTTC.

This chain connects TRBV4-2 to TRBJ2-7; 11 nucleotides align to TRBD2. The ends lost 0 bases at V and 7 bases at J; junction bases unmatched: 8. This CDR3 has 16 residues. CDR1 LGHNA and CDR2 YNFKEQ come from the germline V gene. CDR3 nucleotide sequence: TGTGCCAGCAGCCAAGATACTAGCGGGAGTGTGAGTGAGCAGTACTTC. It encodes CASSQDTSGSVSEQYF.

This rearrangement joins TRBV28 to TRBJ1-2; weak D call: TRBD1 (6 bases). This CDR3 comprises 15 residues. V dropped 1 base and J dropped 1 base, with 10 bases sitting between them. Per the germline V gene, CDR1 is MDHEN and CDR2 is SYDVKM. This CDR3 reads CASSLLQGRNYGYTF. The CDR3 coding sequence is TGTGCCAGCAGTTTATTGCAGGGGCGTAACTATGGCTACACCTTC.

The chain joins TRBV28 to TRBJ2-3; 8 bases match TRBD1. V shed 5 bases, J shed 4 bases, and the junction held 5 bases outside the gene matches. Germline CDR1 reads MDHEN; CDR2 reads SYDVKM. CDR3 length: 14 residues. The CDR3: CASSRDRGADTQYF. DNA of the CDR3: TGTGCCAGCAGTCGAGACAGGGGCGCAGATACGCAGTATTTT.

V is TRBV5-6 and J is TRBJ2-5; possibly TRBD1 for D (6 bases). Germline V gene sequence: CDR1 SGHDT, CDR2 YYEEEE. This CDR3 has 16 amino acids. The V and J ends lost 3 bases and 1 base respectively, with 16 bases between them. CDR3 nucleotides: TGTGCCAGCAGCTCGAGACCGGACAGCGTCCAAGAGACCCAGTACTTC. Encoded protein: CASSSRPDSVQETQYF.

This chain uses TRBV7-8 with TRBJ2-7; D perhaps matches TRBD2 (6 bases). The CDR3 runs to 14 residues. Germline lookup yields CDR1 SGHVS and CDR2 FQNEAQ. V lost 2 bases to trimming and J lost 3 bases, with 11 bases between them. CDR3 loop: CASSLLPGDYEQYF. CDR3 coding DNA: TGTGCCAGCAGCTTACTCCCGGGAGACTACGAGCAGTACTTC.

This sequence joins TRBV7-9 and TRBJ1-5; maybe TRBD1 (5 bases). Looked up from germline, CDR1 is SEHNR and CDR2 is FQNEAQ (reference sequence). The CDR3 has 16 amino acids. V was shortened by 1 base and J by 0 bases, with 10 bases between the two germline ends. Here the CDR3 DNA reads TGTGCCAGCAGCTTAGGGGGCAGGGATAGCAATCAGCCCCAGCATTTT. Its protein is CASSLGGRDSNQPQHF.

The genes are TRBV28 and TRBJ1-4; maybe TRBD1 (6 bases). Trimming took off 4 bases at V and 7 bases at J, with 13 bases between the two ends. Germline CDR1 and CDR2: MDHEN and SYDVKM. CDR3 length: 14 residues. CDR3 sequence reads: CASSSQGRGEKLFF. The CDR3 coding sequence is TGTGCCAGCAGTTCGCAGGGGAGGGGTGAAAAACTGTTTTTT.

The rearrangement uses TRBV25-1 and TRBJ2-3, with 7 positions matching TRBD2. The CDR3 length is 14 residues. V shed 7 bases, J shed 4 bases, and the junction held 8 bases outside the gene matches. Germline CDR1 is MGHDK and CDR2 is SYGVNS. The CDR3 DNA sequence: TGTGCCAGCATCCGAAGCGGGACGGCAGATACGCAGTATTTT. Residues: CASIRSGTADTQYF. The full variable domain, rest sourced from reference TRBV25-1 and TRBJ2-3, is EADIYQTPRYLVIGTGKKITLECSQTMGHDKMYWYQQDPGMELHLIHYSYGVNSTEKGDLSSESTVSRIRTEHFPLTLESARPSHTSQYLCASIRSGTADTQYFGPGTRLTVL.

The chain is built from TRBV9 and TRBJ2-3; the match to TRBD2 covers 11 bases. Germline assignment: CDR1 SGDLS and CDR2 YYNGEE. V gave up 3 bases and J gave up 0 bases; unmatched junction bases: 6. CDR3 length: 17 amino acids. This CDR3 reads CASSATSGSISTDTQYF. CDR3 in DNA: TGTGCCAGCAGCGCTACTAGCGGGAGCATTAGCACAGATACGCAGTATTTT. Full variable domain (rest looked up from reference TRBV9 and TRBJ2-3): DSGVTQTPKHLITATGQRVTLRCSPRSGDLSVYWYQQSLDQGLQFLIQYYNGEERAKGNILERFSAQQFPDLHSELNLSSLELGDSALYFCASSATSGSISTDTQYFGPGTRLTVL.

V usage is TRBV5-6 and J usage is TRBJ2-7, with 9 bases identical to TRBD1. This CDR3 is 14 amino acids long. CDR1 and CDR2 from the germline V gene are SGHDT and YYEEEE. Unmatched junction bases numbered 4, after V lost 4 bases and J lost 2 bases. The CDR3 sequence: CASSRQGGTYEQYF. The DNA of the CDR3 is TGTGCCAGCAGCCGACAGGGGGGTACCTACGAGCAGTACTTC.

The V gene is TRBV12-3 or TRBV12-4, the J gene TRBJ2-1, with no clear D. V was trimmed by 3 bases and J by 7 bases, leaving 7 bases between them. CDR3 length: 12 residues. The CDR3 nucleotides read TGTGCCAGCAGTTTCACAGCAAATGAGCAGTTCTTC. Encoded protein: CASSFTANEQFF.

CDR3 sequence: CAWADRVREQYF. For the CDR3, the DNA is TGTGCCTGGGCGGACAGGGTACGCGAGCAGTACTTC. This chain uses TRBV30 with TRBJ2-7, with TRBD1 identical over 8 bases. V dropped 5 bases and J dropped 6; count of bases not matched to a gene: 6. CDR3 length: 12 amino acids. Germline values: CDR1 GTSNPN, CDR2 SVGIG (reference sequence). The full variable domain, rest sourced from reference TRBV30 and TRBJ2-7, is SQTIHQWPATLVQPVGSPLSLECTVEGTSNPNLYWYRQAAGRGLQLLFYSVGIGQISSEVPQNLSASRPQDRQFILSSKKLLLSDSGFYLCAWADRVREQYFGPGTRLTVT.

V is TRBV19 and J is TRBJ1-5; D is perhaps TRBD1 (5 bases). Trimming took 6 bases from V and 5 from J, leaving 17 bases between them. The CDR3 runs 15 residues. Germline V gene data show CDR1 as LNHDA and CDR2 as SQIVND (reference sequence). The CDR3 loop reads CASSSRQGPYQPQHF. CDR3 DNA sequence: TGTGCCAGTAGCTCCCGGCAGGGTCCGTATCAGCCCCAGCATTTT.

The V call is TRBV9, the J call TRBJ2-3; D unresolved. This CDR3 is 15 amino acids long. CDR1 is SGDLS, CDR2 YYNGEE, per germline. V lost 3 bases, J lost 1 base, and 12 bases lay in between. The CDR3, as DNA: TGTGCCAGCAGCGGCGGTAGCTACGGCACAGATACGCAGTATTTT. Its translation is CASSGGSYGTDTQYF.

This rearrangement joins TRBV3-1 (or the pseudogene TRBV3-2) to TRBJ2-5; D perhaps matches TRBD1 (6 bases). The CDR3 sequence is 16 residues long. Germline V gene lookup returns CDR1 LGHDT and CDR2 YNNKEL (reference sequence). The V and J ends lost 0 bases and 6 bases respectively, with 17 bases between them. CDR3 sequence (DNA): TGTGCCAGCAGCCAAGATACTAACAGGGCAGGAAAGACCCAGTACTTC. Its protein product is CASSQDTNRAGKTQYF.

This clone showed up many times. The rearrangement joins TRBV19 to TRBJ2-7; maybe TRBD1 (5 bases). The CDR3 has 14 residues. The V gene's germline CDR1 is LNHDA and CDR2 SQIVND (reference sequence). V was clipped by 1 base and J by 0 bases, with 7 bases between them. As DNA, the CDR3 is TGTGCCAGTAGTATAGGGGGCGACTCCTACGAGCAGTACTTC. This gives the protein CASSIGGDSYEQYF.

The chain recombines TRBV4-1 with TRBJ1-5, with 7 bases lining up with TRBD1. The CDR3 totals 15 residues. After removal of 3 bases from V and 7 bases from J, the junction contained 9 bases not matched to a gene. Per germline, CDR1 MGHRA and CDR2 YSYEKL. The CDR3 nucleotides are TGCGCCAGCAGCCACTCACAGGGGCCCGAGCAGCCCCAGCATTTT. Its protein product is CASSHSQGPEQPQHF.

The rearrangement links TRBV27 to TRBJ1-2; tentatively, D is TRBD1 (6 bases). V gave up 5 bases and J gave up 4 bases, with 14 bases separating them. Per the germline V gene, CDR1 is MNHEY and CDR2 is SMNVEV (reference sequence). The CDR3 loop spans 14 amino acids. CDR3 in amino acids: CASSPRTESYGYTF. For the CDR3, the DNA is TGTGCCAGCAGTCCCCGGACAGAGTCCTATGGCTACACCTTC.

A few counts support this clone. This chain connects TRBV5-8 to TRBJ1-1; D might be TRBD1 (6 bases). This CDR3 has 16 amino acids. Trimming removed 2 bases from V and 4 bases from J, with 18 bases in between. Germline-derived CDR1 and CDR2 are SGHTS and YDEGEE. The CDR3 sequence is CASSLGFGGESTEAFF. As DNA, the CDR3 is TGTGCCAGCAGCTTAGGTTTTGGGGGCGAGAGCACTGAAGCTTTCTTT.

The chain uses TRBV5-6 and TRBJ2-7; TRBD1 is a possible D gene (6 bases). The germline V and J ends were trimmed by 6 bases and 0 bases, with 16 bases remaining between them. Germline assignment: CDR1 SGHDT and CDR2 YYEEEE. This CDR3 is 15 amino acids long. This CDR3 reads CASTSGAGASYEQYF. The CDR3 DNA reads TGTGCCAGCACCTCCGGGGCAGGGGCCTCCTACGAGCAGTACTTC. Complete variable domain (other parts from reference TRBV5-6 and TRBJ2-7): DAGVTQSPTHLIKTRGQQVTLRCSPKSGHDTVSWYQQALGQGPQFIFQYYEEEERQRGNFPDRFSGHQFPNYSSELNVNALLLGDSALYLCASTSGAGASYEQYFGPGTRLTVT.

The rearrangement uses TRBV3-1 (or the pseudogene TRBV3-2) and TRBJ2-1; 9 bases align to TRBD2. The CDR3 consists of 14 residues. Trimming took 5 bases from V and 8 from J; bases not matched to a gene: 7. Germline lookup yields CDR1 LGHDT and CDR2 YNNKEL (reference sequence). The CDR3 here is CASSRLAEGDEQFF. The DNA for the CDR3 is TGTGCCAGCAGCAGACTAGCGGAGGGGGATGAGCAGTTCTTC.

This sequence joins TRBV2 and TRBJ1-2; D perhaps matches TRBD1 (6 bases). V was clipped by 7 bases and J by 5 bases, with 14 bases between them. CDR3 length: 13 residues. Looked up from germline, CDR1 is SNHLY and CDR2 is FYNNEI. DNA for the CDR3: TGTGCCAGCATCGAGGACAGCTCGTATGGCTACACCTTC. Protein: CASIEDSSYGYTF. Supplemented by reference TRBV2 and TRBJ1-2, the full variable domain reads EPEVTQTPSHQVTQMGQEVILRCVPISNHLYFYWYRQILGQKVEFLVSFYNNEISEKSEIFDDQFSVERPDGSNFTLKIRSTKLEDSAMYFCASIEDSSYGYTFGSGTRLTVV.

Only one count was recorded for this clone. The rearrangement links TRBV28 to TRBJ2-6; the match to TRBD1 covers 8 bases. This CDR3 has 17 amino acids. CDR1 and CDR2 from the germline V gene are MDHEN and SYDVKM. The V gene end was trimmed by 3 bases and the J gene end by 0 bases; junction bases not matched to a gene: 4. CDR3 amino acids: CASSLAGGLSGANVLTF. Here the CDR3 DNA reads TGTGCCAGCAGTTTGGCAGGGGGCCTCTCTGGGGCCAACGTCCTGACTTTC. Filled out from reference TRBV28 and TRBJ2-6, the complete variable domain reads DVKVTQSSRYLVKRTGEKVFLECVQDMDHENMFWYRQDPGLGLRLIYFSYDVKMKEKGDIPEGYSVSREKKERFSLILESASTNQTSMYLCASSLAGGLSGANVLTFGAGSRLTVL.

The rearrangement joins TRBV2 to TRBJ2-7, with 8 nucleotides matching TRBD1. Germline V gene sequence: CDR1 SNHLY, CDR2 FYNNEI. The CDR3 has 14 amino acids. Trimming cost V 8 bases and J 7 bases; bases outside gene matches: 13. The CDR3 nucleotides read TGTGCCAGCGGGACCGGACAGGGAACGCGTGAGCAGTACTTC. Its translation is CASGTGQGTREQYF.

J is TRBJ1-2 and V is TRBV7-8; TRBD1 aligns across 7 bases. The length of the CDR3 is 15 residues. Trimming cost V 5 bases and J 1 base; bases outside gene matches: 7. The germline gives CDR1 SGHVS, CDR2 FQNEAQ. The CDR3 is CASSLWTGFNYGYTF. The DNA of the CDR3 is TGTGCCAGCAGCCTCTGGACAGGTTTTAACTATGGCTACACCTTC.

J is TRBJ1-2 and V is TRBV12-5; D perhaps matches TRBD1 (5 bases). The CDR3 loop spans 12 amino acids. V was trimmed by 6 bases and J by 8 bases, leaving 13 bases between them. Per germline, CDR1 LGHNT and CDR2 FRNRAP. The CDR3 here is CASGWGGGGYTF. The CDR3 nucleotides are TGTGCTAGTGGCTGGGGGGGAGGAGGCTACACCTTC.